This T cell receptor beta chain was found in a study of blood T cell repertoires in COVID-19. Study details: The origin of the acute and convalescent COVID-19 samples was the United States, Italy and Spain. Sample material is recorded as cDNA or gDNA derived from T cells, B-cell-depleted T cells, or PBMCs.

As processed by the authors: Counts of nucleated cells, estimated from reference gene primer amplification, were obtained. The assay was immunoSEQ multiplex PCR, and TCRdb's table has in-frame clones only and misses some. Clonal size and the V and J genes are those of that table, whereas D and trimming came from the DNA. In the table there are 99,000 or so clones, about four fifths of which are singletons. The V gene's germline CDR1 is SGHNT and CDR2 YYREEE (reference sequence). The CDR3 totals 13 residues. The V segment lost 2 bases and the J segment 7 bases; nucleotides outside the gene matches: 5.

Sequencing input: peripheral blood. V gene TRBV5-4 combines with J gene TRBJ1-2; TRBD1 matches 7 bases. The sequence was obtained from a woman older than 75 with active or convalescent COVID-19. The CDR3 sequence: CASSFSGTAGYTF. The CDR3 coding sequence is TGTGCCAGCAGCTTTTCCGGGACAGCTGGCTACACCTTC.